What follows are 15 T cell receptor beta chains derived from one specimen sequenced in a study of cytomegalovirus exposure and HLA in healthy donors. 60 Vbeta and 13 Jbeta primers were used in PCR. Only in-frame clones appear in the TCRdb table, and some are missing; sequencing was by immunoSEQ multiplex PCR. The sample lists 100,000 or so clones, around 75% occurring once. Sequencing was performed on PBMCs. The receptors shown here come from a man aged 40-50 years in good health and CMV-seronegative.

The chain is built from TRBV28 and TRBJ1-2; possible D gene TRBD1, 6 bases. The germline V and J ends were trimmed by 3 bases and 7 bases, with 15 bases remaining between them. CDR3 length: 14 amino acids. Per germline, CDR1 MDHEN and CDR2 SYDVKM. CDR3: CASSFSQGRVGYTF. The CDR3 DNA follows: TGTGCCAGCAGTTTCTCCCAGGGGAGAGTTGGCTACACCTTC.

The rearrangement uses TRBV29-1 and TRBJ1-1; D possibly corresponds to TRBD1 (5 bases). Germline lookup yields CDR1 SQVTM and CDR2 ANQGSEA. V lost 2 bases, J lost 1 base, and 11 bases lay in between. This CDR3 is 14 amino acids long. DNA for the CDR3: TGCAGCGTTGAACGGGGGGTGGGGAACACTGAAGCTTTCTTT. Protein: CSVERGVGNTEAFF.

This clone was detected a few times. The CDR3 reads CASSIGGNTEAFF. The CDR3 bases are TGTGCCAGTAGTATCGGCGGGAACACTGAAGCTTTCTTT. The V call is TRBV19, the J call TRBJ1-1, with no clear D. V shed 3 bases and J shed 1 base, with 6 bases lying between them. There are 13 residues in the CDR3. Germline V gives CDR1 LNHDA, CDR2 SQIVND (reference sequence).

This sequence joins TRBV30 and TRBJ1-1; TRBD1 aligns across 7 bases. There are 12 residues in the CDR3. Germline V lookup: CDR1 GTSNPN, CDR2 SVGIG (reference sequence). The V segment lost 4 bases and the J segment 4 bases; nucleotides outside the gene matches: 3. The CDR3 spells CAWTAGGTEAFF. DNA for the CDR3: TGTGCCTGGACGGCAGGGGGCACTGAAGCTTTCTTT.

The CDR3 coding sequence is TGTGCCACCAGCTGGGACCTAGGGGGTGAAAAACTGTTTTTT. Its protein product is CATSWDLGGEKLFF. J is TRBJ1-4 and V is TRBV15; D might be TRBD1 (6 bases). Trimming left V 5 bases short and J 7 bases short, with 14 bases between. The CDR3 extends over 14 amino acids. Germline-derived CDR1 and CDR2 are LNHNV and YYDKDF (reference sequence).

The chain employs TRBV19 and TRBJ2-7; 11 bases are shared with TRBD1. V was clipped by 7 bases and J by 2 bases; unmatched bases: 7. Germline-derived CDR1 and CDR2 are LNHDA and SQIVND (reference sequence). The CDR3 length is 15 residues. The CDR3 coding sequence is TGTGCCAGTACTTTGGGGACAGGGGGGGCCTACGAGCAGTACTTC. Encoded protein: CASTLGTGGAYEQYF.

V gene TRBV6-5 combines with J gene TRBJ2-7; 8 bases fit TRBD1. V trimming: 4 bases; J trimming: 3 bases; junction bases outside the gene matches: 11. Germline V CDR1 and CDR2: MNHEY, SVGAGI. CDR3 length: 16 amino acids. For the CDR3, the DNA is TGTGCCAGCAGTTTAATCCAGAGGACAGGGAACTACGAGCAGTACTTC. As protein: CASSLIQRTGNYEQYF.

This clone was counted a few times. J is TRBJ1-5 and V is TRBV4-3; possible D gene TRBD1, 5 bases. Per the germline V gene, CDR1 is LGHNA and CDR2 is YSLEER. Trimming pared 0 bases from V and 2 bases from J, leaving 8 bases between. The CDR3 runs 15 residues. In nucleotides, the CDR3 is TGCGCCAGCAGCCAAGAAGAAGGGGGCAATCAGCCCCAGCATTTT. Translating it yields CASSQEEGGNQPQHF.

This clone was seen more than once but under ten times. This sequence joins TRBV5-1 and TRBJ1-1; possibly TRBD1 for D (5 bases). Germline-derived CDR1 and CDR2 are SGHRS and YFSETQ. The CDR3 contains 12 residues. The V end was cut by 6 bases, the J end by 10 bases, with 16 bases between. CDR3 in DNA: TGCGCCAGCAAGAGGGAAGGGAGGGGAGCTTTCTTT. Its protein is CASKREGRGAFF.

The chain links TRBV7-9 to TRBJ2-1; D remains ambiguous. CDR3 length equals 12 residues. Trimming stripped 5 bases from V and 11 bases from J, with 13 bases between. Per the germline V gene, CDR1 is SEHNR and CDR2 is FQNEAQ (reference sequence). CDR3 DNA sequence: TGTGCCAGCAGCCACCAATCAGAAAAGCAGTTCTTC. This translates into CASSHQSEKQFF.

For the CDR3, the DNA is TGCAGCGTGGCCGGGACTAGCGGGAGCACAGATACGCAGTATTTT. As protein: CSVAGTSGSTDTQYF. The V call is TRBV29-1, the J call TRBJ2-3; 12 bases agree with TRBD2. The CDR3 length is 15 residues. Trimming at V came to 6 bases and at J to 0 bases, leaving 4 bases not matched to a gene. The germline V gene encodes CDR1 SQVTM and CDR2 ANQGSEA.

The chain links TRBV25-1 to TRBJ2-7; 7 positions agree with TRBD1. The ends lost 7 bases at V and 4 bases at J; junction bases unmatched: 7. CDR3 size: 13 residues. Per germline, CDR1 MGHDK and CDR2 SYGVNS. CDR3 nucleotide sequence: TGTGCCAGCAATGAGGCAGGGGGTTACGAGCAGTACTTC. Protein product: CASNEAGGYEQYF.

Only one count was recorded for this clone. CDR3 sequence (DNA): TGTGCCTGGAGTCCAGGCCGCGTCGCTTTCTTT. Amino acid sequence: CAWSPGRVAFF. The rearrangement links TRBV30 to TRBJ1-1; D is uncertain. CDR1 is GTSNPN, CDR2 SVGIG, per germline (reference sequence). The V and J ends lost 2 bases and 11 bases respectively, with 12 bases between them. CDR3 length: 11 residues.

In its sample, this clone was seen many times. The CDR3 DNA reads TGTGCCACCACCCCTCGAGCGGAAGATACGCAGTATTTT. It is translated as CATTPRAEDTQYF. This chain links TRBV6-5 with TRBJ2-3; possible D gene TRBD2, 5 bases. The CDR3 length is 13 residues. Germline CDR1 is MNHEY and CDR2 is SVGAGI. V lost 10 bases and J 5 bases, leaving 16 bases between the germline ends.

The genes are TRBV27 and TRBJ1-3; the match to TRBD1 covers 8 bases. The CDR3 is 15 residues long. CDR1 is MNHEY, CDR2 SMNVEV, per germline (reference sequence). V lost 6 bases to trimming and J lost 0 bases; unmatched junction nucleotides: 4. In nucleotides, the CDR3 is TGTGCCAGCAGCCGGGACAGGAACTCTGGAAACACCATATATTTT. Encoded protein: CASSRDRNSGNTIYF.